Shown below are 2 T cell receptor beta chains from a single sample sequenced in a study of T cell changes during pregnancy in multiple sclerosis. Sequenced by immunoSEQ multiplex PCR; TCRdb stores in-frame clones only, minus some. The profile shows 40,000 to 45,000 clones, approximately 92% of them singletons. Sequenced here: CD4+ T cells from peripheral blood mononuclear cells, sampled before pregnancy. Every receptor here comes from a female donor with multiple sclerosis, enrolled in a pregnancy study.

This chain links TRBV27 with TRBJ1-2; D gene uncertain. CDR3 size: 15 residues. Looked up from germline, CDR1 is MNHEY and CDR2 is SMNVEV (reference sequence). The V gene lost 8 bases and the J gene lost 0 bases, with 16 bases spanning the gap. This CDR3 reads CASREWDGSNYGYTF. DNA for the CDR3: TGTGCCAGCCGGGAATGGGATGGTTCTAACTATGGCTACACCTTC.

This chain joins TRBV18 and TRBJ2-1; 7 bases fit TRBD1. Germline loops: CDR1 KGHSH, CDR2 LQKENI. Trimming at V came to 0 bases and at J to 13 bases, leaving 3 bases not matched to a gene. CDR3 length: 12 residues. CDR3 residues: CASSPPGQPQFF. The DNA of the CDR3 is TGTGCCAGCTCACCACCGGGACAGCCACAGTTCTTC.